This T cell receptor beta chain was identified during a study of blood T cell repertoires in COVID-19. About the study: COVID-19 samples collected from the United States, Italy and Spain covered acute and convalescent phases. The analysed material was cDNA or gDNA that came from T cells, B-cell-depleted T cells, or PBMCs.

Libraries were prepared by immunoSEQ multiplex PCR; TCRdb keeps only in-frame clonotypes and omits some of them. The data contain about 270,000 clones, 86% of them singletons. CDR3 size: 14 residues. The V end lost 6 bases, the J end lost 5 bases, and 13 bases lay between the germline ends. Germline CDR1 is SGHNT and CDR2 is YENEEA. The clonotype comes from a man between 35 and 55 years old with active or convalescent COVID-19. Sequencing was done on a sample of peripheral blood. The V and J genes are TRBV11-3 and TRBJ2-2; possibly TRBD1 for D (6 bases). The CDR3 bases are TGTGCCAGCAGTGCTATAAGGGGGACCGGGGAGCTGTTTTTT. Amino acids: CASSAIRGTGELFF.